This T cell receptor (beta chain) was sequenced during a study of cytotoxic CD8 clonotypes in ibrutinib-treated CLL. At the level of the study: After median approximately 74 months, roughly 15 stayed in remission, about 12 progressed; responses roughly 25 partial, 2 complete. Per sample, productive templates averaged approximately 260,000 and productive rearrangements averaged about 92,000.

Study-wide results and limits: Under therapy, public clonotypes either contracted or stayed stable, and they were uncommon.

TCRdb's copy holds only in-frame clones and misses some; the assay was immunoSEQ multiplex PCR. The sample carries around 20,000 clones, 81% recorded once. The source of approximately 2 micrograms of genomic DNA for TCR beta libraries was cryopreserved PBMCs. With regard to this clone: Its cognate antigen is unknown.

The CDR3 consists of 15 residues. From germline, CDR1 is SGHRS and CDR2 YFSETQ. V shed 1 base and J shed 8 bases, with 15 bases lying between them. The sequence was collected from a human donor with chronic lymphocytic leukemia. The J gene is TRBJ1-4, the V gene TRBV5-1; a weak D match, TRBD1 (6 bases). The sequenced sample was PBMCs, obtained before ibrutinib treatment. The CDR3: CASSLSQGRGEKLFF. The CDR3 DNA follows: TGCGCCAGCAGCTTGTCGCAGGGGCGGGGGGAAAAACTGTTTTTT. The variable domain in full, completed from reference TRBV5-1 and TRBJ1-4, reads KAGVTQTPRYLIKTRGQQVTLSCSPISGHRSVSWYQQTPGQGLQFLFEYFSETQRNKGNFPGRFSGRQFSNSRSEMNVSTLELGDSALYLCASSLSQGRGEKLFFGSGTQLSVL.